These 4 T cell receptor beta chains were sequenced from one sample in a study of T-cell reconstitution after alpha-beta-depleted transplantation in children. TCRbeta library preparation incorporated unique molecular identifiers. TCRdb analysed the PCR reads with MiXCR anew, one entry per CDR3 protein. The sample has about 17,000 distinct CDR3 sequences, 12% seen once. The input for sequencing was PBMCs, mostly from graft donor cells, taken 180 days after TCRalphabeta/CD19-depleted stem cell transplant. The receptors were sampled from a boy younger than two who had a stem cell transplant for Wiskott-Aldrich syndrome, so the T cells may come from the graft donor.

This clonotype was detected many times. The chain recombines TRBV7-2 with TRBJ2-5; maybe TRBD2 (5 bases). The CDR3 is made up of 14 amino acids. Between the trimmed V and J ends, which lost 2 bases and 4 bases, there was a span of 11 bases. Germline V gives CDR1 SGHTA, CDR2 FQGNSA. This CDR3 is CASSLSPSLETQYF. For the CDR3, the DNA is TGTGCCAGCAGCTTAAGCCCTAGCCTAGAGACCCAGTACTTC.

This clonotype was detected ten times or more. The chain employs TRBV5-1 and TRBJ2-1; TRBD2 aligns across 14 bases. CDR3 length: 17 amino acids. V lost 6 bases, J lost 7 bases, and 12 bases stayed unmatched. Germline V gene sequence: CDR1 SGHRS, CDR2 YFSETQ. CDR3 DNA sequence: TGCGCCAGCATCCCGACTAGCGGGAGGGTGTTGAAGAATGAGCAGTTCTTC. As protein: CASIPTSGRVLKNEQFF.

For the CDR3, the DNA is TGTGCCAGCAGCTTAGAAGAAATCCGGGAGCAGTACTTC. Amino acids: CASSLEEIREQYF. V usage is TRBV7-9 and J usage is TRBJ2-7; D unclear. Per the germline V gene, CDR1 is SEHNR and CDR2 is FQNEAQ (reference sequence). The CDR3 has 13 residues. V lost 1 base and J 7 bases, leaving 11 bases between the germline ends. The full variable domain, rest sourced from reference TRBV7-9 and TRBJ2-7, is DTGVSQNPRHKITKRGQNVTFRCDPISEHNRLYWYRQTLGQGPEFLTYFQNEAQLEKSRLLSDRFSAERPKGSFSTLEIQRTEQGDSAMYLCASSLEEIREQYFGPGTRLTVT.

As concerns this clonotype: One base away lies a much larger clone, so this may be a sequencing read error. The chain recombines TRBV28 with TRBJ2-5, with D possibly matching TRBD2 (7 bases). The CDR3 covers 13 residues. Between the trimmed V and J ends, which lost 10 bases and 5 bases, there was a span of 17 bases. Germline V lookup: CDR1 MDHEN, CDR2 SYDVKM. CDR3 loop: CAILMGGAETQYF. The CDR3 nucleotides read TGTGCCATTCTCATGGGGGGGGCTGAGACCCAGTACTTC.